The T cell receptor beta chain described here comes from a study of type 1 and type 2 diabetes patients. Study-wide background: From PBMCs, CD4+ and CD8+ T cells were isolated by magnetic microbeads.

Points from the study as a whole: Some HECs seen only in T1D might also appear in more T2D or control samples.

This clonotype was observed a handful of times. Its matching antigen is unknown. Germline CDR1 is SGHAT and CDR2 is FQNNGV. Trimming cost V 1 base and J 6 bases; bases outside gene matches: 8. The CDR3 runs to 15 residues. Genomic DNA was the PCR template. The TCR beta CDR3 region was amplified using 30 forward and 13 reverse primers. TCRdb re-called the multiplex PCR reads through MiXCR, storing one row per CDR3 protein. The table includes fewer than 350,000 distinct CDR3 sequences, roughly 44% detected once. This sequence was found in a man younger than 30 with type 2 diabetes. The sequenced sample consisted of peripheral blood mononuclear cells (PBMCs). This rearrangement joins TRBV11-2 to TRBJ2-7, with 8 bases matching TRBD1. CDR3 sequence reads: CASSLAGTGSSEQYF. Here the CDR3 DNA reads TGTGCCAGCAGCTTAGCAGGGACAGGTTCATCCGAGCAGTACTTC.